The entry below describes one T cell receptor beta chain. Trimming removed 5 bases at V and 0 bases at J, with 15 bases between. The length of the CDR3 is 16 residues. CDR1 SGHAT and CDR2 FQNNGV come from the germline V gene. This specimen belongs to a study of blood T cell repertoires in COVID-19. Overall study: COVID-19 samples collected from the United States, Italy and Spain covered acute and convalescent phases.

Assay used: immunoSEQ multiplex PCR; TCRdb lists only in-frame clones, some missing. The sample has fewer than 120,000 clones, around 76% seen once. Sequenced material: peripheral blood. The J gene is TRBJ2-3, the V gene TRBV11-2; TRBD2 might be the D (7 bases). This clonotype was obtained from a woman older than 75 with acute or convalescent COVID-19. CDR3 nucleotide sequence: TGTGCCAGCAGCCCACGGGGGCGGGAGAGCACAGATACGCAGTATTTT. Its translation: CASSPRGRESTDTQYF.